These 21 T cell receptor beta chains were all obtained from the same sample, sequenced in a study of OX40 agonist ivuxolimab in advanced cancers. Some clones are missing from TCRdb's copy, which holds only in-frame ones; the method was immunoSEQ multiplex PCR. The sample has about 84,000 clones, 85% to 90% seen once. This specimen consisted of CD4+ or CD8+ T cells sorted from blood, obtained in a trial of the OX40 agonist ivuxolimab. Receptors originate from an adult with an advanced solid tumor such as melanoma, head and neck, liver or kidney cancer.

The CDR3 sequence: CASSRGPVTSGLYEQYV. The CDR3 region has the DNA TGTGCCAGCTCTCGGGGACCCGTTACTAGCGGGCTTTACGAGCAGTACGTC. V usage is TRBV18 and J usage is TRBJ2-7; 9 bases align to TRBD2. Looked up from germline, CDR1 is KGHSH and CDR2 is LQKENI. This CDR3 contains 17 residues. Losses at the gene ends were 6 bases for V and 4 bases for J; bases not matched to a gene: 16.

V usage is TRBV2 and J usage is TRBJ2-1, with 11 bases lining up with TRBD2. J was trimmed by 8 bases and V by 1 base; bases with no gene match: 7. The CDR3 spans 16 residues. The germline gives CDR1 SNHLY, CDR2 FYNNEI. Written as DNA, the CDR3 is TGTGCCAGCAGTGAAGGGCTAGCGGGGGGAGTGGATGAGCAGTTCTTC. Protein sequence: CASSEGLAGGVDEQFF. Looking up the rest from reference TRBV2 and TRBJ2-1 gives the full variable domain: EPEVTQTPSHQVTQMGQEVILRCVPISNHLYFYWYRQILGQKVEFLVSFYNNEISEKSEIFDDQFSVERPDGSNFTLKIRSTKLEDSAMYFCASSEGLAGGVDEQFFGPGTRLTVL.

The chain employs TRBV14 and TRBJ2-7, with 12 bases lining up with TRBD2. The CDR3 spans 17 residues. Trimming cost V 4 bases and J 2 bases; bases outside gene matches: 9. The germline CDR1 and CDR2 sequences are SGHDN and FVKESK. CDR3 residues: CASSLWTSGALPYEQYF. CDR3 sequence (DNA): TGTGCCAGCAGCCTATGGACTAGCGGGGCGCTCCCCTACGAGCAGTACTTC.

J is TRBJ2-3 and V is TRBV27, with 16 bases that match TRBD2. V lost 8 bases, J lost 5 bases, and 4 bases stayed unmatched. The germline V gene encodes CDR1 MNHEY and CDR2 SMNVEV (reference sequence). The CDR3 sequence is 15 residues long. The CDR3 bases are TGTGCCAGCGGGACTAGCGGGAGGGGGGGAGATACGCAGTATTTT. It yields the protein CASGTSGRGGDTQYF.

This clone was detected only once. Mismatch with germline at one junction end may stem from a read error. The rearrangement joins TRBV7-7 to TRBJ2-1; 10 positions match TRBD2. Germline CDR1 and CDR2: SSHAT and FNYEAQ (reference sequence). There are 16 residues in the CDR3. For the CDR3, the DNA is TGTGCTAGCAGCTTAGCTAGCGGGGGCGGTATCAATGAGCAGTTCTTC. Protein sequence: CASSLASGGGINEQFF.

This clone was recorded only once. V and J are TRBV4-2 and TRBJ1-5, with D unclear. Germline CDR1 LGHNA, CDR2 YNFKEQ. The CDR3 length is 13 residues. V lost 0 bases to trimming and J lost 4 bases, with 4 bases between them. The CDR3 here is CASSQDRNQPQHF. CDR3 coding DNA: TGTGCCAGCAGCCAAGATCGAAATCAGCCCCAGCATTTT.

This clone was detected once. J is TRBJ1-2 and V is TRBV5-4; TRBD1 might be the D (5 bases). The CDR3 is 14 residues long. Germline V lookup: CDR1 SGHNT, CDR2 YYREEE (reference sequence). Deletions cut 2 bases from V and 5 bases from J, with 13 bases between. CDR3 DNA sequence: TGTGCCAGCAGCTTACAGGTTGATTCGTATGGCTACACCTTC. This encodes CASSLQVDSYGYTF.

V gene TRBV4-1 combines with J gene TRBJ2-3; weak D call: TRBD1 (6 bases). CDR1 and CDR2 from the germline V gene are MGHRA and YSYEKL. The CDR3 sequence is 17 residues long. V was pared by 6 bases and J by 0 bases, with 19 bases between. CDR3 protein: CASSTLAYRASTDTQYF. The CDR3 DNA is TGCGCCAGCAGTACCTTAGCTTACAGGGCTAGCACAGATACGCAGTATTTT.

The chain carries TRBV9 and TRBJ2-6, with 7 bases lining up with TRBD2. The CDR3 has 16 residues. V was clipped by 5 bases and J by 3 bases; unmatched bases: 8. The germline CDR1 and CDR2 sequences are SGDLS and YYNGEE. This CDR3 reads CASRRGGNDGANVLTF. CDR3 DNA sequence: TGTGCCAGCAGGAGGGGAGGGAACGATGGGGCCAACGTCCTGACTTTC.

J is TRBJ2-1 and V is TRBV5-5; tentatively, D is TRBD2 (6 bases). The CDR3 covers 18 residues. The germline V gene has CDR1 SGHKS and CDR2 YYEKEE (reference sequence). The germline V and J ends were trimmed by 3 bases and 4 bases, with 23 bases remaining between them. CDR3 loop: CASSWNPREPLRYNEQFF. Written as DNA, the CDR3 is TGTGCCAGCAGCTGGAACCCCCGGGAGCCCCTAAGGTACAATGAGCAGTTCTTC. Full variable domain (remainder filled in from reference TRBV5-5 and TRBJ2-1): DAGVTQSPTHLIKTRGQQVTLRCSPISGHKSVSWYQQVLGQGPQFIFQYYEKEERGRGNFPDRFSARQFPNYSSELNVNALLLGDSALYLCASSWNPREPLRYNEQFFGPGTRLTVL.

The CDR3 reads CSVAAGSNTEAFF. The CDR3 nucleotides are TGCAGCGTTGCAGCAGGGAGCAACACTGAAGCTTTCTTT. The V gene is TRBV29-1, the J gene TRBJ1-1; D is perhaps TRBD1 (5 bases). V lost 4 bases to trimming and J lost 2 bases, with 11 bases between them. Looked up from germline, CDR1 is SQVTM and CDR2 is ANQGSEA. The CDR3 length is 13 residues.

This clone was recorded once. The chain links TRBV2 to TRBJ1-3; 7 bases are shared with TRBD1. Germline V lookup: CDR1 SNHLY, CDR2 FYNNEI. J gave up 0 bases and V 8 bases, and 10 bases lay outside the gene matches. The CDR3 is 16 amino acids. The CDR3 DNA reads TGTGCCAGCCGACCCGAGGGGGCATTCTCTGGAAACACCATATATTTT. Residues: CASRPEGAFSGNTIYF.

The count of this clone is one. The chain recombines TRBV28 with TRBJ1-5, with D unclear. V was cut by 6 bases and J by 4 bases, with 13 bases left in between. CDR3 length: 14 residues. Germline lookup yields CDR1 MDHEN and CDR2 SYDVKM. In nucleotides, the CDR3 is TGTGCCAGCAGGTTCGCTGACTGGAATCAGCCCCAGCATTTT. Its translation: CASRFADWNQPQHF.

V is TRBV28 and J is TRBJ2-5; D possibly matches TRBD1 or TRBD2 (5 bases each). Deletions cut 5 bases from V and 7 bases from J, with 17 bases between. This CDR3 is 14 amino acids long. Germline lookup yields CDR1 MDHEN and CDR2 SYDVKM. The CDR3 DNA reads as TGTGCCAGCAGTCCCGGGACCCCACCGGGGACCCAGTACTTC. Its protein product is CASSPGTPPGTQYF.

The chain has TRBV11-3 and TRBJ2-1; TRBD2 might be the D (5 bases). Germline values: CDR1 SGHNT, CDR2 YENEEA. This CDR3 has 15 amino acids. V was pared by 1 base and J by 9 bases, with 16 bases between. The CDR3 coding sequence is TGTGCCAGCAGCTTAGTTCGGGGTGCAGACGGTGAGCAGTTCTTC. Encoded protein: CASSLVRGADGEQFF.

J is TRBJ2-7 and V is TRBV5-6; 11 bases match TRBD1. Germline-derived CDR1 and CDR2 are SGHDT and YYEEEE. The CDR3 length is 18 residues. V dropped 3 bases and J dropped 0; count of bases not matched to a gene: 11. The DNA of the CDR3 is TGTGCCAGCAGCTGGGAGGGACAGGGGGGAACTGGCTCCTACGAGCAGTACGTC. Encoded protein: CASSWEGQGGTGSYEQYV.

This chain connects TRBV28 to TRBJ2-7, with 15 bases matching TRBD2. V gave up 5 bases and J gave up 6 bases; unmatched junction bases: 5. The germline gives CDR1 MDHEN, CDR2 SYDVKM. The length of the CDR3 is 15 residues. The CDR3 loop reads CASSLWTSGRVEQYF. CDR3 DNA: TGTGCCAGCAGTCTCTGGACTAGCGGGAGGGTCGAGCAGTACTTC.

The V and J genes are TRBV4-2 and TRBJ2-2; 10 bases align to TRBD2. The CDR3 loop spans 17 amino acids. V shed 4 bases, J shed 0 bases, and the junction held 5 bases outside the gene matches. The germline CDR1 and CDR2 sequences are LGHNA and YNFKEQ. CDR3 amino acids: CASSLGTSAANTGELFF. DNA for the CDR3: TGTGCCAGCAGCCTCGGGACTAGCGCCGCGAACACCGGGGAGCTGTTTTTT.

This sequence joins TRBV15 and TRBJ2-7; D might be TRBD1 or TRBD2, each matching 5 bases. Trimming shortened V by 1 base and J by 2 bases, and 9 bases separated the two germline ends. The germline CDR1 and CDR2 sequences are LNHNV and YYDKDF (reference sequence). This CDR3 contains 14 residues. CDR3 sequence (DNA): TGTGCCACCAGCAGAGGAGGGGACGCCTACGAGCAGTACTTC. Its protein is CATSRGGDAYEQYF.

The rearrangement uses TRBV4-1 and TRBJ1-2; 7 bases line up with TRBD1. The CDR3 length is 16 residues. Germline CDR1 MGHRA, CDR2 YSYEKL. V trimming: 0 bases; J trimming: 8 bases; junction bases outside the gene matches: 12. DNA for the CDR3: TGCGCCAGCAGCCAAGATGCAGCCCTCGGGACAGTAGGCTACACCTTC. The encoded protein is CASSQDAALGTVGYTF.

The gene calls are TRBV18 and TRBJ2-1; no reliable D call. Trimming left V 3 bases short and J 4 bases short, with 7 bases between. The CDR3 has 13 residues. Germline loops: CDR1 KGHSH, CDR2 LQKENI. The CDR3 spells CASSPGMYNEQFF. The CDR3 DNA sequence: TGTGCCAGCTCACCTGGGATGTACAATGAGCAGTTCTTC.